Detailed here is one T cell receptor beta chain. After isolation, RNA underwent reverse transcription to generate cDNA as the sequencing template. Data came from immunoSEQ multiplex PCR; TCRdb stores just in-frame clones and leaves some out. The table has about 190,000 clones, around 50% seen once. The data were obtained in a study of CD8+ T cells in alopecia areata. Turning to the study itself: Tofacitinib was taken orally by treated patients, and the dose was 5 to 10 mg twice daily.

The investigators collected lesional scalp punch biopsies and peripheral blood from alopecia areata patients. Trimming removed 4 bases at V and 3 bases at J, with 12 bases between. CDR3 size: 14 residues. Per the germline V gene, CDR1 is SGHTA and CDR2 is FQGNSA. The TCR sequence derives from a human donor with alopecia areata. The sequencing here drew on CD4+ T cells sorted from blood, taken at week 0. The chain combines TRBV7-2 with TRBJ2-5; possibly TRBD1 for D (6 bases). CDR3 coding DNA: TGTGCCAGCAGCTCGGACAGCCCCAAAGAGACCCAGTACTTC. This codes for CASSSDSPKETQYF.